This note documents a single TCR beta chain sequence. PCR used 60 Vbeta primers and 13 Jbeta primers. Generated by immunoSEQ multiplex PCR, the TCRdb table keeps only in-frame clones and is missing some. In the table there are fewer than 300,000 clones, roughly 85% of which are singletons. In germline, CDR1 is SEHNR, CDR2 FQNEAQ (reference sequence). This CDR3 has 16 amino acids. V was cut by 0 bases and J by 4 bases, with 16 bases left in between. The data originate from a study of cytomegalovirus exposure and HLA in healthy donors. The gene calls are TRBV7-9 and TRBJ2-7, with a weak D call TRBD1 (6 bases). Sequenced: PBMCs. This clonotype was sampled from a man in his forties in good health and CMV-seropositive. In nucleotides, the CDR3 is TGTGCCAGCAGCTTAGCGCCTGGGGGCGGATTGTACGAGCAGTACTTC. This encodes CASSLAPGGGLYEQYF.